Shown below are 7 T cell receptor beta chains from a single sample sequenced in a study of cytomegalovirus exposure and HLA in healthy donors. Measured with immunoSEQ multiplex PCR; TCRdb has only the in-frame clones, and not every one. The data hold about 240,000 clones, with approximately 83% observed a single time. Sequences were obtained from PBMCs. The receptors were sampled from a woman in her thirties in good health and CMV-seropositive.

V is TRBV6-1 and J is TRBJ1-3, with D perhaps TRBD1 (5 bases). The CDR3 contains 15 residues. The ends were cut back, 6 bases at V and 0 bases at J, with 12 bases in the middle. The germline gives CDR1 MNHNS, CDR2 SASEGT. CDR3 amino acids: CASRPDSISGNTIYF. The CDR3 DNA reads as TGTGCCAGCAGGCCTGACAGTATCTCTGGAAACACCATATATTTT.

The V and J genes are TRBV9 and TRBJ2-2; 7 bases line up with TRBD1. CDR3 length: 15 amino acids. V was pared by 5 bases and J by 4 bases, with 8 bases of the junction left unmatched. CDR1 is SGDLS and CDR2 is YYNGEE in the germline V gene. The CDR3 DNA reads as TGTGCCAGCAGGGCTAGACAGGGAACCACCGGGGAGCTGTTTTTT. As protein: CASRARQGTTGELFF.

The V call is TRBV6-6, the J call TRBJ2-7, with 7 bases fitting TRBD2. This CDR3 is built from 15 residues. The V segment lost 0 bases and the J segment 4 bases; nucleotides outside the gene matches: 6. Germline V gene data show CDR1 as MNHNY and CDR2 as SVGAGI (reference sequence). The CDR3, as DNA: TGTGCCAGCAGTTACTCGAGCGGGAACACTTACGAGCAGTACTTC. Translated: CASSYSSGNTYEQYF.

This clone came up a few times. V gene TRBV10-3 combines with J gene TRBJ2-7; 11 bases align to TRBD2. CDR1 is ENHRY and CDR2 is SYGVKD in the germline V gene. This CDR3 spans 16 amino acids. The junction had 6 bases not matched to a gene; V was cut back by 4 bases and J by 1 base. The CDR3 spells CAISGAGTSGSYEQYF. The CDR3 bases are TGTGCCATCAGTGGTGCCGGGACTAGCGGTTCCTACGAGCAGTACTTC.

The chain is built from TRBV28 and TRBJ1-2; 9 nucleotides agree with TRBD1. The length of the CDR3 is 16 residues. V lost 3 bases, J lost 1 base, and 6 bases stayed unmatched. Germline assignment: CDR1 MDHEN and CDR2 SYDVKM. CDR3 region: CASSLYGQGNNYGYTF. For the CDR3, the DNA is TGTGCCAGCAGTTTGTACGGACAGGGGAATAACTATGGCTACACCTTC.

In DNA, the CDR3 is TGTGCCGGGACCCGGGAGCCGACAGATACGCAGTATTTT. It yields the protein CAGTREPTDTQYF. The chain links TRBV30 to TRBJ2-3; D is perhaps TRBD2 (6 bases). CDR1 and CDR2 from the germline V gene are GTSNPN and SVGIG (reference sequence). This CDR3 is 13 amino acids long. Trimming shortened V by 8 bases and J by 3 bases, and 15 bases separated the two germline ends.

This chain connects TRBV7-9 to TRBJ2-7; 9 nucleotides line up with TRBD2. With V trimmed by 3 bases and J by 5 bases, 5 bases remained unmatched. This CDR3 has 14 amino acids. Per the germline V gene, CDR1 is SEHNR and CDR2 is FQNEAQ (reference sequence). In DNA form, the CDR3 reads TGTGCCAGCAGCTTTTCACTAGCGGGTAACGAGCAGTACTTC. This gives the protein CASSFSLAGNEQYF.